This TCR beta chain derives from a study of Graves' ophthalmopathy and Graves' hyperthyroidism. The CDR3 is 15 amino acids. The V gene's germline CDR1 is DFQATT and CDR2 SNEGSKA (reference sequence). Amplification targeted the TCR beta CDR3 regions, with RNA transcripts as the source material. In the first round, RT-PCR was carried out with HTBI primers, and a multiplex PCR formed the second round. TCRdb processed the multiplex PCR reads anew with MiXCR; each CDR3 protein has one entry. This table has around 670,000 distinct CDR3 sequences, approximately 40% appearing once. To note about this clonotype: Compared with germline, one end of the junction differs, possibly owing to a read error.

Orbital computed tomography, thyroid ultrasound, TRAb, serum thyroxine and clinical symptoms formed the basis of diagnosis. This chain uses TRBV20-1 with TRBJ1-5, with D maybe TRBD1 (5 bases). The sample taken for sequencing was peripheral blood. This TCR was recovered from an adult man with Graves' ophthalmopathy. As DNA, the CDR3 is TGCAGTGTTAGAAATAGGGGAGGGAGCAATCAGCCCCAGCATTTT. Encoded protein: CSVRNRGGSNQPQHF.